The 4 T cell receptor beta chains below all came from one sample that was sequenced in a study of CD8+CD57+ T cells in acquired aplastic anemia. It was genomic DNA that served as the template for profiling TCR beta VDJ and CDR3. A single record per CDR3 protein comes from TCRdb applying MiXCR to the reads. Counted here are around 50,000 distinct CDR3 sequences, 55% to 70% occurring once; the ten biggest clones make up roughly 15%. CD8+CD57+ cell expansion had been shown by flow cytometry in patients chosen for sequencing. The sequencing sample was made of sorted CD4+, CD8+, or CD8+CD57+ T cells (not recorded which) from PBMCs. These receptors all come from a human donor with aplastic anemia.

V usage is TRBV10-1 and J usage is TRBJ2-7, with D perhaps assigned TRBD1 or TRBD2 (6 bases each). Germline V lookup: CDR1 WNHNN, CDR2 SYGVQD (reference sequence). The V and J ends lost 6 bases and 4 bases respectively, with 10 bases between them. The CDR3 consists of 12 residues. This CDR3 is CASRGGGYEQYV. In DNA, the CDR3 is TGCGCCAGCAGGGGGGGCGGATACGAGCAGTACGTC.

This clonotype was seen ten or more times. V gene TRBV7-9 combines with J gene TRBJ1-2; 8 positions match TRBD1. J lost 0 bases, V lost 5 bases, and 5 bases had no gene match. Germline CDR1 and CDR2: SEHNR and FQNEAQ (reference sequence). The CDR3 consists of 15 residues. The CDR3 sequence: CASSPDRGANYGYTF. CDR3 DNA sequence: TGTGCCAGCAGCCCCGACAGGGGCGCTAACTATGGCTACACCTTC.

The chain links TRBV20-1 to TRBJ1-2; D is unclear. The CDR3 spans 11 residues. Germline V lookup: CDR1 DFQATT, CDR2 SNEGSKA (reference sequence). V lost 5 bases and J 2 bases, leaving 6 bases between the germline ends. The CDR3 region is CSARYNYGYTF. CDR3 in DNA: TGCAGTGCTCGGTACAACTATGGCTACACCTTC.

The chain joins TRBV15 to TRBJ2-1, with unresolved D. V lost 0 bases and J 9 bases, leaving 12 bases between the germline ends. The germline V gene encodes CDR1 LNHNV and CDR2 YYDKDF (reference sequence). The CDR3 extends over 14 amino acids. The CDR3 protein is CATSRDQERSEQFF. The CDR3 nucleotides are TGTGCCACCAGCAGAGATCAAGAGCGTTCTGAGCAGTTCTTC.